The 9 T cell receptor beta chains below all came from one sample that was sequenced in a study of blood T cell repertoires in COVID-19. Libraries were prepared by immunoSEQ multiplex PCR; TCRdb keeps only in-frame clonotypes and omits some of them. The sample has 250,000 to 350,000 clones, approximately 89% seen once; the top ten hold 2% to 2.5%. Source material: peripheral blood. These receptor sequences come from a woman aged 25 to 45 with COVID-19, enrolled during active disease.

This chain uses TRBV7-8 with TRBJ2-1; no definite D call. The CDR3 extends over 12 amino acids. CDR1 SGHVS and CDR2 FQNEAQ come from the germline V gene. Trimming cost V 3 bases and J 6 bases, with 6 bases left between them. CDR3 sequence: CASSLQVNEQFF. The CDR3 nucleotides read TGTGCCAGCAGCTTGCAGGTCAATGAGCAGTTCTTC. Complete variable domain (other parts from reference TRBV7-8 and TRBJ2-1): GAGVSQSPRYKVAKRGQDVALRCDPISGHVSLFWYQQALGQGPEFLTYFQNEAQLDKSGLPSDRFFAERPEGSVSTLKIQRTQQEDSAVYLCASSLQVNEQFFGPGTRLTVL.

The gene calls are TRBV4-1 and TRBJ2-7; 10 nucleotides line up with TRBD2. Germline V gene data show CDR1 as MGHRA and CDR2 as YSYEKL. J lost 3 bases, V lost 3 bases, and 5 bases had no gene match. There are 15 residues in the CDR3. CDR3 loop: CASSHGLAEVYEQYF. Written as DNA, the CDR3 is TGCGCCAGCAGCCACGGACTAGCGGAGGTCTACGAGCAGTACTTC.

The chain carries TRBV5-6 and TRBJ2-1, with D possibly matching TRBD1 (5 bases). The CDR3 totals 13 residues. CDR1 SGHDT and CDR2 YYEEEE come from the germline V gene. Trimming shortened V by 1 base and J by 8 bases, and 10 bases separated the two germline ends. The CDR3 DNA sequence: TGTGCCAGCAGCTTGCAGGGTGGGGATGAGCAGTTCTTC. It encodes CASSLQGGDEQFF.

The J gene is TRBJ2-1, the V gene TRBV27, with D perhaps TRBD1 (6 bases). The CDR3 is 14 residues long. The germline V and J ends were trimmed by 3 bases and 5 bases, with 11 bases remaining between them. CDR1 is MNHEY, CDR2 SMNVEV, per germline (reference sequence). The CDR3 protein is CASSFTGRNNEQFF. DNA of the CDR3: TGTGCCAGCAGTTTTACAGGGCGAAACAATGAGCAGTTCTTC.

This rearrangement joins TRBV5-1 to TRBJ1-4, with a possible D match to TRBD1 (6 bases). V was trimmed by 2 bases and J by 5 bases, leaving 10 bases between them. CDR3 length: 14 amino acids. The V gene's germline CDR1 is SGHRS and CDR2 YFSETQ. Here the CDR3 reads CASSLQGINEKLFF. The CDR3 nucleotides read TGCGCCAGCAGCTTACAGGGCATAAATGAAAAACTGTTTTTT.

The V and J genes are TRBV6-1 and TRBJ1-2, with TRBD1 identical over 9 bases. With V trimmed by 2 bases and J by 6 bases, 7 bases remained unmatched. CDR1 and CDR2 from the germline V gene are MNHNS and SASEGT. This CDR3 contains 15 residues. The CDR3 reads CASSESGTGTDGYTF. The DNA of the CDR3 is TGTGCCAGCAGTGAAAGCGGGACAGGGACAGATGGCTACACCTTC.

The chain has TRBV2 and TRBJ2-1; 12 nucleotides match TRBD2. The junction had 5 bases not matched to a gene; V was cut back by 4 bases and J by 10 bases. CDR1 and CDR2 (germline): SNHLY, FYNNEI. This CDR3 comprises 14 residues. The CDR3 reads CASSGTSGMGEQFF. The CDR3 DNA reads TGTGCCAGCAGTGGGACTAGCGGGATGGGGGAGCAGTTCTTC.

The chain combines TRBV25-1 with TRBJ1-2; weak D call: TRBD1 (5 bases). Germline CDR1 MGHDK, CDR2 SYGVNS. The CDR3 loop spans 14 amino acids. V lost 1 base and J lost 2, with 8 bases in between. The CDR3 loop reads CASSEFNRNYGYTF. Written as DNA, the CDR3 is TGTGCCAGCAGTGAATTTAACAGGAACTATGGCTACACCTTC.

The CDR3 is CATSAGDGWRGQFF. CDR3 coding DNA: TGTGCCACCAGCGCGGGGGACGGATGGCGGGGGCAGTTCTTC. J is TRBJ2-1 and V is TRBV10-3; the match to TRBD2 covers 7 bases. This CDR3 is built from 14 residues. Germline CDR1 ENHRY, CDR2 SYGVKD. V gave up 10 bases and J gave up 12 bases; unmatched junction bases: 18.